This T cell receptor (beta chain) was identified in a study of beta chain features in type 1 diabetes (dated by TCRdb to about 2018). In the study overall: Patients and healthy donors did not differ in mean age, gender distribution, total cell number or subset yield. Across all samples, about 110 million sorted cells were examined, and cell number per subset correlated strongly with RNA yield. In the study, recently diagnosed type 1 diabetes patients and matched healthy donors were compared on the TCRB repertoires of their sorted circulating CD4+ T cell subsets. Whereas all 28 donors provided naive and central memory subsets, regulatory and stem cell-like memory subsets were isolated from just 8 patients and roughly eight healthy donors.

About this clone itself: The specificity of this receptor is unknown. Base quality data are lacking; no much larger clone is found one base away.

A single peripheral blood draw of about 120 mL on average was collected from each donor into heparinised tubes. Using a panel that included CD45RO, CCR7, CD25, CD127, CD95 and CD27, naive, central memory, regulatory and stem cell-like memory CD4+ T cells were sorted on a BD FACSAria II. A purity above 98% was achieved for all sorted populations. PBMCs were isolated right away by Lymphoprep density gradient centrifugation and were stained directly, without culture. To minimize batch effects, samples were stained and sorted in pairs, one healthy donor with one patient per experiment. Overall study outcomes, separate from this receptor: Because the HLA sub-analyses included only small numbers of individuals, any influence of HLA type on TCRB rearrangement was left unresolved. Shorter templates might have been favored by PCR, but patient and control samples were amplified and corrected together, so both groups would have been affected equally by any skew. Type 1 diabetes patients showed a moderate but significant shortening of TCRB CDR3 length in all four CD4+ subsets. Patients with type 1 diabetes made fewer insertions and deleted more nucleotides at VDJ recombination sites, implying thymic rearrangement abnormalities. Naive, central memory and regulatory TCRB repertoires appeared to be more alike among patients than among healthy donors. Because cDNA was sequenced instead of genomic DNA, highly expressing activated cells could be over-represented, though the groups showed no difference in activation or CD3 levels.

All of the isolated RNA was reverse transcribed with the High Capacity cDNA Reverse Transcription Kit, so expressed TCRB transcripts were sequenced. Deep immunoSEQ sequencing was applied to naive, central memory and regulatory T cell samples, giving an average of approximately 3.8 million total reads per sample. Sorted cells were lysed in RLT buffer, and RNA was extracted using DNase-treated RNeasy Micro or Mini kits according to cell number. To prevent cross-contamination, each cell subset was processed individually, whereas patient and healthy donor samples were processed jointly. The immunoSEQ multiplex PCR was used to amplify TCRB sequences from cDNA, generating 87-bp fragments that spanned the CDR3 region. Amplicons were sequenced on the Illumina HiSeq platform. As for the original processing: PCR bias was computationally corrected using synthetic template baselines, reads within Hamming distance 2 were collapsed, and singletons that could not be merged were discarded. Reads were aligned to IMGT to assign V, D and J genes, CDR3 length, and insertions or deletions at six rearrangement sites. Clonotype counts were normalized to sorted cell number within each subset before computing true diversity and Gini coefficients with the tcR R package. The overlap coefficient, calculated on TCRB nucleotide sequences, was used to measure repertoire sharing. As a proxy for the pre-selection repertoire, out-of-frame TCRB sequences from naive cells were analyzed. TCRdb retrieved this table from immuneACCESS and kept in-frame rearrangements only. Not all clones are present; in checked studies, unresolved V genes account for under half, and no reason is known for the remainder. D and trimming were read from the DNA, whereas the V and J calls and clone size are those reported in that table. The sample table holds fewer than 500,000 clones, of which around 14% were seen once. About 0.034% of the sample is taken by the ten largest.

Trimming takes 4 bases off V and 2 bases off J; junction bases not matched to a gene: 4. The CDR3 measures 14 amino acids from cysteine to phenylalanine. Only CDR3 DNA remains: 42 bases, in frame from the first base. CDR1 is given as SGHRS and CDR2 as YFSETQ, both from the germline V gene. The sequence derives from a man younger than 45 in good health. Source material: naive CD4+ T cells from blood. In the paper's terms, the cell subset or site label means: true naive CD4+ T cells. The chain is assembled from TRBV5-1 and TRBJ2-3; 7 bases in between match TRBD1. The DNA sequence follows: TGCGCCAGCAGCCAGGGACAGTACACAGATACGCAGTATTTT. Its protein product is CASSQGQYTDTQYF.